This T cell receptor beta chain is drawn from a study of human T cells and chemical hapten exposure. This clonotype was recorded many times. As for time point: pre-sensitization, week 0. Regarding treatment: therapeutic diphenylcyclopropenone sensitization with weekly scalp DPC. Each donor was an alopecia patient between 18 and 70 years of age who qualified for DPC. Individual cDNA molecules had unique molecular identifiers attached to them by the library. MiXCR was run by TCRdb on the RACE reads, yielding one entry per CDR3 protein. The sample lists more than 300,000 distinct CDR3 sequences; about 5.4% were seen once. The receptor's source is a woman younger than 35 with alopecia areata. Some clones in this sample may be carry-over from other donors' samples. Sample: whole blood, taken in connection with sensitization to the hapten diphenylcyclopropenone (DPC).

CDR3 coding DNA: TGTGCCAGCAGGTCCCGAGTACAGGGGGATAACACTGAAGCTTTCTTT. This translates into CASRSRVQGDNTEAFF. This sequence joins TRBV5-4 and TRBJ1-1; 8 bases match TRBD1. Germline CDR1 reads SGHNT; CDR2 reads YYREEE (reference sequence). The CDR3 sequence is 16 residues long. After removal of 5 bases from V and 2 bases from J, the junction contained 11 bases not matched to a gene.